These T cell receptor beta chains were read from a single sample in a study of T cells in Graves' hyperthyroidism and ophthalmopathy. TCRdb passed the multiplex PCR reads through MiXCR, listing each CDR3 protein once. The top ten clones hold 29% of a sample with about 500,000 distinct CDR3 sequences, about 16% of them seen once. Sequenced sample: blood. The origin of the receptors is a woman aged 25 to 39 with Graves' ophthalmopathy. Both conserved end residues are part of each CDR3. Fields, in order: J gene, V gene, CDR3 protein.

TRBJ2-3,TRBV4-2,CASSLYSGSNTDTQYF
TRBJ2-3,TRBV28,CASSPAAQGTDTQYF
TRBJ1-5,TRBV12-3/TRBV12-4,CASGQSGGRQPQHF
TRBJ2-7,TRBV7-2,CASSLALRDEQYF
TRBJ2-7,TRBV7-3,CASSSSSGGADEQYF
TRBJ1-4,TRBV6-1,CASSPEHTGLNEKLFF
TRBJ2-3,TRBV20-1,CSASEAAGTTDTQYF
TRBJ2-3,TRBV2,CASSELGLAGITTDTQYF
TRBJ2-1,TRBV7-3,CASSLARGIYNEQFF
TRBJ1-1,TRBV7-2,CASSPRAGPTEAFF
TRBJ2-2,TRBV7-3,CASSELGPGELFF
TRBJ1-1,TRBV6-1,CASRVELNTEAFF
TRBJ2-2,TRBV28,CASSLHTGELFF
TRBJ2-7,TRBV25-1,CASTDRASYEQYF
TRBJ2-6,TRBV4-3,CASSQDPTGGPVLTF
TRBJ1-1,TRBV3-1,CASSQRDKRTEAFF
TRBJ1-6,TRBV4-1,CASSQIGRWDREENSPLHF
TRBJ1-5,TRBV6-1,CASINSAVSNQPQHF
TRBJ2-2,TRBV6-1,CASRLAGTISGELFF
TRBJ1-5,TRBV6-2/TRBV6-3,CASNDMGYSNQPQHF
TRBJ2-4,TRBV4-3,CASSQVPLLAGGENIQYF
TRBJ2-1,TRBV28,CASSLDAGTHNEQFF
TRBJ2-1,TRBV7-3,CASSLIGQGNEQFF
TRBJ2-7,TRBV6-2/TRBV6-3,CASSYFTRVDEQYF
TRBJ2-3,TRBV29-1,CSVVLTGLTDTQYF
TRBJ2-1,TRBV30,CAWGRQGLNEQFF
TRBJ2-7,TRBV30,CAWSDGTGIYEQYF
TRBJ2-2,TRBV7-2,CASSPGTATGELFF
TRBJ1-5,TRBV27,CASSLSGQVDQPQHF
TRBJ1-6,TRBV28,CASRPRARTNSPLHF
TRBJ2-1,TRBV5-6,CASSLYGRGINEQFF
TRBJ2-1,TRBV2,CASLLTRAGNNEQFF
TRBJ1-1,TRBV6-1,CASSPPDRAPEAFF
TRBJ2-5,TRBV20-1,CSAPPGGMIETQYF